The subject of this entry is one T cell receptor (beta chain). The target antigen is unknown. The germline V and J ends were trimmed by 3 bases and 0 bases, with 9 bases remaining between them. Germline loops: CDR1 SGHVS, CDR2 FNYEAQ. The CDR3 sequence is 15 residues long. The data belong to a study of radiotherapy plus CTLA-4 blockade in lung cancer. Repertoires were generated with immunoSEQ multiplex PCR, while TCRdb's copy carries only in-frame clones and drops some. The table shows around 50,000 clones, with approximately 86% occurring only once. Study observations and caveats: Radiotherapy was combined with ipilimumab, and tumor-derived TCR clones then expanded in blood.

The chain links TRBV7-6 to TRBJ1-5; D call uncertain. The specimen comprised peripheral blood, sampled from a patient treated with radiotherapy plus ipilimumab. The clonotype was recovered from a human donor with non-small cell lung cancer that progressed on radiotherapy plus ipilimumab. Some clones in this sample may be carry-over from other donors' samples. CDR3 nucleotides: TGTGCCAGCAGCTTCTGGGGAGATAGCAATCAGCCCCAGCATTTT. It is translated as CASSFWGDSNQPQHF. The full variable domain, with the rest looked up from reference TRBV7-6 and TRBJ1-5, is GAGVSQSPRYKVTKRGQDVALRCDPISGHVSLYWYRQALGQGPEFLTYFNYEAQQDKSGLPNDRFSAERPEGSISTLTIQRTEQRDSAMYRCASSFWGDSNQPQHFGDGTRLSIL.